Listed below are T cell receptor beta chains from one sample, sequenced in a study of technical replicates of blood from a few donors. Profiled with immunoSEQ multiplex PCR; TCRdb holds only in-frame clones, not every one. The sample has 70,000 to 95,000 clones, 85% to 95% seen once. The sequenced sample was T cells isolated from PBMCs. Receptor source: a human donor in good health. Each CDR3 is given with its conserved first and last residue. The order of the fields is J gene, V gene, CDR3 protein.

>TRBJ2-1|TRBV7-6
CASSRYLAGVSYNEQFF
>TRBJ2-1|TRBV28
CASSSPGLAGDNEQFF
>TRBJ2-7|TRBV11-3
CASSRQGHEQYF
>TRBJ2-7|TRBV30
CAGTGAYEQYF
>TRBJ2-2|TRBV12-1
CASSFGHSQVRTGELFF
>TRBJ2-2|TRBV19
CASNRPGGDTGELFF
>TRBJ1-5|TRBV5-6
CASSLQRDQPQHF
>TRBJ1-4|TRBV19
CASSSGTATNEKLFF
>TRBJ2-7|TRBV9
CASSVGSRAYEQYF
>TRBJ2-3|TRBV5-8
CASSYQGFFSTDTQYF
>TRBJ2-3|TRBV30
CAWSAHVGTAPSTDTQYF
>TRBJ2-7|TRBV4-2
CASSQAPPQTSIDEQYF
>TRBJ2-3|TRBV29-1
CSVEEATGIWTSGPDTQYF
>TRBJ1-2|TRBV10-2
CASYGVQTGDSYGYTF
>TRBJ2-2|TRBV28
CASSWVAGVTGELFF
>TRBJ2-1|TRBV19
CASSLGTGAYNEQFF
>TRBJ2-5|TRBV2
CASSEQSGTGQETQYF